This T cell receptor (beta chain) was found in a study of CD8+ T cells in alopecia areata. Study as a whole: Female C3H/HeJ mice aged 7-10 weeks received skin from spontaneously alopecic C3H/HeJ graft donors aged roughly 6-12 months.

This clone has only a few counts. The target antigen is unknown. Genes and germline come from the mouse. The DNA ends 4 residues before the CDR3 does, and the rest of the CDR3 is filled in from the germline J gene. Study observations and caveats: Relative to normal scalp, lesional scalp, especially alopecia totalis/universalis, showed higher clonality. Scalp specimens additionally yield sequences from normal skin's resident alphabeta T cells.

Trimming cost V 0 bases and J 5 bases, with 11 bases left between them. Per the germline V gene, CDR1 is SGHSA and CDR2 is FRNQAP. The CDR3 runs to 15 residues. Extraction of RNA preceded its reverse transcription into cDNA, which served as the sequencing template. Sequenced by immunoSEQ multiplex PCR; TCRdb stores in-frame clones only, minus some. This sample has 90,000 to 130,000 clones, each found more than once. The clonotype originates from a C3H/HeJ mouse with alopecia areata. These mice share the MHC haplotype H2-k. The sequenced material came from lesional skin. This chain joins TRBV16 and TRBJ2-1; TRBD1 is a possible D gene (6 bases). This CDR3 is CASSLDSGAHAEQFF. The sequenced part of the CDR3 DNA is TGTGCAAGCAGCTTAGATTCAGGGGCCCATGCT.